These 32 T cell receptor beta chains originate from one sample sequenced in a study of response to subunit inactivated influenza vaccine. TCRdb analysed the RT-PCR reads with MiXCR anew, one entry per CDR3 protein. Among about 160,000 distinct CDR3 sequences listed, approximately 11% were seen once. This specimen was non-naive T cells sorted from PBMCs, taken 45 days after vaccination. The receptors stem from a man aged 50 to 60 who received an inactivated influenza vaccine.

The chain carries TRBV10-3 and TRBJ2-7; TRBD1 aligns across 7 bases. V lost 3 bases, J lost 2 bases, and 7 bases stayed unmatched. CDR3 length equals 15 residues. Per germline, CDR1 ENHRY and CDR2 SYGVKD. This CDR3 is CAISERGQAPYEQYF. DNA for the CDR3: TGTGCCATCAGTGAACGTGGACAGGCCCCCTACGAGCAGTACTTC.

V is TRBV3-1 and J is TRBJ2-5, with D perhaps matching TRBD1 (5 bases). The CDR3 is made up of 15 amino acids. Germline values: CDR1 LGHDT, CDR2 YNNKEL (reference sequence). Trimming pared 1 base from V and 5 bases from J, leaving 14 bases between. In DNA, the CDR3 is TGTGCCAGCAGCCAAGGGCCCAGGGAATACGAGACCCAGTACTTC. This codes for CASSQGPREYETQYF.

The CDR3 DNA is TGCGCCAGCAGCCCTACCGGGACAGCCGGGAACGAGCAGTACTTC. It is translated as CASSPTGTAGNEQYF. V is TRBV5-1 and J is TRBJ2-7; 7 bases are shared with TRBD1. The V segment lost 4 bases and the J segment 5 bases; nucleotides outside the gene matches: 12. CDR1 SGHRS and CDR2 YFSETQ come from the germline V gene. The CDR3 runs 15 residues.

This clonotype showed up many times. The V and J genes are TRBV20-1 and TRBJ2-3; D possibly matches TRBD1 or TRBD2 (5 bases each). Trimming left V 6 bases short and J 4 bases short, with 17 bases between. This CDR3 spans 14 amino acids. Germline lookup yields CDR1 DFQATT and CDR2 SNEGSKA (reference sequence). CDR3 amino acids: CSAAKLGEADTQYF. CDR3 coding DNA: TGCAGTGCCGCTAAGCTGGGGGAAGCAGATACGCAGTATTTT.

The chain combines TRBV7-2 with TRBJ2-2; weak D call: TRBD2 (6 bases). This CDR3 has 17 residues. Trimming took 1 base from V and 4 from J, leaving 16 bases between them. The germline V gene has CDR1 SGHTA and CDR2 FQGNSA. The CDR3 DNA follows: TGTGCCAGCAGCTTAGTCTGGGGCGATAGCGGCACCGGGGAGCTGTTTTTT. Translation gives CASSLVWGDSGTGELFF.

The V gene is TRBV6-1, the J gene TRBJ1-1, with 8 bases lining up with TRBD1. Germline CDR1 MNHNS, CDR2 SASEGT. Germline trimming cut 7 bases from V and 1 base from J; bases unmatched to any gene: 5. The CDR3 has 14 residues. In DNA, the CDR3 is TGTGCCAGCACCAGCGGACAGGGGAACACTGAAGCTTTCTTT. Translated: CASTSGQGNTEAFF.

This chain connects TRBV28 to TRBJ1-2, with no clear D. Trimming removed 8 bases at V and 7 bases at J, with 23 bases between. CDR1 and CDR2 from the germline V gene are MDHEN and SYDVKM. CDR3 length equals 15 residues. DNA of the CDR3: TGTGCCAGCTCCCTAGCGGGTGGGCGGGGTAGTGGCTACACCTTC. It yields the protein CASSLAGGRGSGYTF.

Only a few counts were recorded for this clonotype. This sequence joins TRBV28 and TRBJ2-7, with 11 bases that match TRBD1. Germline V gene lookup returns CDR1 MDHEN and CDR2 SYDVKM. The CDR3 has 13 residues. V was clipped by 6 bases and J by 6 bases; unmatched bases: 4. The CDR3: CASRSGQGGEQYF. The DNA for the CDR3 is TGTGCCAGCAGGTCGGGACAGGGGGGCGAGCAGTACTTC. The full variable domain, rest sourced from reference TRBV28 and TRBJ2-7, is DVKVTQSSRYLVKRTGEKVFLECVQDMDHENMFWYRQDPGLGLRLIYFSYDVKMKEKGDIPEGYSVSREKKERFSLILESASTNQTSMYLCASRSGQGGEQYFGPGTRLTVT.

The chain has TRBV7-2 and TRBJ2-1; TRBD2 matches at 8 bases. The CDR3 consists of 14 residues. Germline V lookup: CDR1 SGHTA, CDR2 FQGNSA. After removal of 5 bases from V and 6 bases from J, the junction contained 6 bases not matched to a gene. The CDR3 sequence is CASSRLAGTNEQFF. In nucleotides, the CDR3 is TGTGCCAGCAGCCGGCTAGCGGGTACCAATGAGCAGTTCTTC.

Only a few counts were recorded for this clonotype. This chain connects TRBV6-2 or TRBV6-3 to TRBJ2-3; tentatively, D is TRBD1 (6 bases). This CDR3 region has 11 residues. The V gene lost 2 bases and the J gene lost 13 bases, with 10 bases spanning the gap. From germline, CDR1 is MNHEY and CDR2 SVGEGT. The CDR3 coding sequence is TGTGCCAGCAGTTACGGGGCAGGGGAGTATTTT. Protein product: CASSYGAGEYF.

This chain joins TRBV7-9 and TRBJ1-2; 7 positions agree with TRBD1. This CDR3 contains 14 residues. The germline gives CDR1 SEHNR, CDR2 FQNEAQ (reference sequence). The V gene end was trimmed by 5 bases and the J gene end by 3 bases; junction bases not matched to a gene: 6. CDR3 amino acids: CASSAGTDHYGYTF. The CDR3 region has the DNA TGTGCCAGCAGCGCCGGGACAGATCACTATGGCTACACCTTC.

This clonotype was seen a few times. V gene TRBV5-1 combines with J gene TRBJ2-3; 12 bases align to TRBD2. Unmatched junction bases numbered 6, after V lost 7 bases and J lost 6 bases. Germline V gene data show CDR1 as SGHRS and CDR2 as YFSETQ. The CDR3 totals 14 residues. The CDR3 loop reads CASASGRASDTQYF. Here the CDR3 DNA reads TGCGCCAGCGCTAGCGGGAGGGCCTCCGATACGCAGTATTTT.

This clonotype was found a few times. The chain is built from TRBV28 and TRBJ1-5; a possible D gene is TRBD1 (5 bases). The CDR3 has 17 residues. In germline, CDR1 is MDHEN, CDR2 SYDVKM. V was pared by 2 bases and J by 7 bases, with 21 bases between. The DNA of the CDR3 is TGTGCCAGCAGTTTAAACCCCCCCGGGACCGGGGGACAGCCCCAGCATTTT. Its protein product is CASSLNPPGTGGQPQHF.

The sample holds a few counts of this clonotype. The chain combines TRBV27 with TRBJ2-1; D possibly corresponds to TRBD1 (5 bases). This CDR3 comprises 15 residues. The V gene lost 3 bases and the J gene lost 8 bases, with 17 bases spanning the gap. Germline values: CDR1 MNHEY, CDR2 SMNVEV (reference sequence). CDR3 nucleotide sequence: TGTGCCAGCAGTTTCAAGTTAAGGGGTAGCTATGAGCAGTTCTTC. Translated: CASSFKLRGSYEQFF.

This clonotype was recorded at least ten times. This rearrangement joins TRBV9 to TRBJ2-1, with 8 bases matching TRBD2. The CDR3 runs 14 residues. Germline V gene data show CDR1 as SGDLS and CDR2 as YYNGEE. The V and J ends lost 2 bases and 8 bases, in that order; junction bases with no gene match: 6. CDR3 DNA: TGTGCCAGCAGCGTCGGCGGGAGGACTGATGAGCAGTTCTTC. Translated: CASSVGGRTDEQFF.

This clonotype was detected only a few times. V is TRBV12-3 or TRBV12-4 and J is TRBJ2-2, with 12 bases aligning to TRBD2. The ends lost 3 bases at V and 9 bases at J; junction bases unmatched: 11. CDR3 length: 17 residues. For the CDR3, the DNA is TGTGCCAGCAGTTTTGGGCTAGCGGGGGGGCAAGGCCGGGAGCTGTTTTTT. This codes for CASSFGLAGGQGRELFF.

The chain couples TRBV20-1 to TRBJ1-2; maybe TRBD1 (6 bases). Germline CDR1 reads DFQATT; CDR2 reads SNEGSKA (reference sequence). V was trimmed by 3 bases and J by 8 bases, leaving 16 bases between them. The CDR3 runs 13 residues. The CDR3 sequence: CSASDWGLRGYTF. The CDR3 nucleotides are TGCAGTGCTAGTGACTGGGGGCTCAGGGGCTACACCTTC.

This clonotype came up a few times. The CDR3 nucleotides read TGTGCCAGCAGTTGGCCAGGCTCCTACGAGCAGTACTTC. As protein: CASSWPGSYEQYF. The chain joins TRBV12-3 or TRBV12-4 to TRBJ2-7; D unclear. Between the trimmed V and J ends, which lost 4 bases and 0 bases, there was a span of 7 bases. The CDR3 sequence is 13 residues long.

This clonotype was seen a handful of times. V usage is TRBV4-3 and J usage is TRBJ2-1; D remains unclear. CDR3 length: 14 amino acids. Germline CDR1 and CDR2: LGHNA and YSLEER. Trimming shortened V by 0 bases and J by 6 bases, and 9 bases separated the two germline ends. The CDR3 loop is CASSQERWGNEQFF. As DNA, the CDR3 is TGCGCCAGCAGCCAAGAAAGGTGGGGCAATGAGCAGTTCTTC.

V gene TRBV27 combines with J gene TRBJ2-7; D unresolved. Germline CDR1 and CDR2: MNHEY and SMNVEV (reference sequence). The CDR3 has 13 amino acids. With 3 bases removed from V and 6 bases from J, the gap between germline ends came to 12 bases. CDR3 nucleotides: TGTGCCAGCAGTTTTTCCGTCGGACGCGAGCAGTACTTC. It yields the protein CASSFSVGREQYF.

V and J are TRBV7-2 and TRBJ2-5; D perhaps matches TRBD1 (5 bases). Per germline, CDR1 SGHTA and CDR2 FQGNSA. The CDR3 is made up of 15 amino acids. V lost 5 bases to trimming and J lost 5 bases, with 18 bases between them. The CDR3 protein is CASSPTGAGLETQYF. In DNA form, the CDR3 reads TGTGCCAGCAGCCCAACTGGGGCCGGGTTGGAGACCCAGTACTTC. Using reference TRBV7-2 and TRBJ2-5 for the parts outside the CDR3, the full variable domain is GAGVSQSPSNKVTEKGKDVELRCDPISGHTALYWYRQSLGQGLEFLIYFQGNSAPDKSGLPSDRFSAERTGGSVSTLTIQRTQQEDSAVYLCASSPTGAGLETQYFGPGTRLLVL.

This clonotype was recorded many times. The chain joins TRBV29-1 to TRBJ2-1; D call uncertain. CDR1 and CDR2 from the germline V gene are SQVTM and ANQGSEA. The CDR3 covers 12 residues. Deletions cut 2 bases from V and 3 bases from J, with 5 bases between. The CDR3 DNA reads TGCAGCGTTGAACGGAGCTACAATGAGCAGTTCTTC. This translates into CSVERSYNEQFF.

Sample share makes this clonotype medium-sized (0.01 to 0.1%). The chain combines TRBV28 with TRBJ2-7; D gene ambiguous. The ends were cut back, 8 bases at V and 2 bases at J, with 25 bases in the middle. From germline, CDR1 is MDHEN and CDR2 SYDVKM. This CDR3 contains 17 residues. The CDR3 nucleotides read TGTGCCAGCCGCCATACATCGGACCTACCCCGGGCCTACGAGCAGTACTTC. This translates into CASRHTSDLPRAYEQYF.

The sample holds a few counts of this clonotype. The chain carries TRBV12-3 or TRBV12-4 and TRBJ2-2; TRBD2 aligns across 8 bases. The CDR3 is 15 amino acids. Trimming cost V 7 bases and J 7 bases; bases outside gene matches: 11. For the CDR3, the DNA is TGTGCCAGCACCCCGGGACTAGGCGCTTTCGGGGAGCTGTTTTTT. Protein sequence: CASTPGLGAFGELFF.

The chain combines TRBV5-4 with TRBJ2-3, with 14 bases fitting TRBD2. V lost 1 base, J lost 6 bases, and 7 bases stayed unmatched. The germline gives CDR1 SGHNT, CDR2 YYREEE (reference sequence). This CDR3 region has 17 residues. CDR3 in amino acids: CASSLQGLAGAGDTQYF. DNA of the CDR3: TGTGCCAGCAGCTTGCAGGGACTAGCGGGGGCAGGGGATACGCAGTATTTT.

This clonotype has a count of ten or more. The CDR3 nucleotides are TGCAGTGCTAGACACGAGGGACTACATACACTCACAGATACGCAGTATTTT. It yields the protein CSARHEGLHTLTDTQYF. The chain joins TRBV20-1 to TRBJ2-3, with 7 bases identical to TRBD2. Germline trimming cut 2 bases from V and 2 bases from J; bases unmatched to any gene: 13. Germline V gives CDR1 DFQATT, CDR2 SNEGSKA (reference sequence). This CDR3 has 17 amino acids.

This chain joins TRBV20-1 and TRBJ1-4; 9 bases match TRBD1. This CDR3 comprises 13 residues. With 2 bases clipped from V and 14 bases from J, the junction kept 9 bases outside the gene matches. CDR1 is DFQATT, CDR2 SNEGSKA, per germline (reference sequence). For the CDR3, the DNA is TGCAGTGCTAGACAACCGGGACAGGGCTTTCTGTTTTTT. Protein: CSARQPGQGFLFF.

This chain uses TRBV4-3 with TRBJ1-4; TRBD1 aligns across 8 bases. Germline CDR1 reads LGHNA; CDR2 reads YSLEER. CDR3 length equals 15 residues. Unmatched junction bases numbered 12, after V lost 5 bases and J lost 10 bases. The DNA for the CDR3 is TGCGCCAGCAGCAAACGAGCTGGACAGGGTGGAAAACTGTTTTTT. It codes for CASSKRAGQGGKLFF.

The chain is built from TRBV21-1 and TRBJ1-4; the table's TRBD1 call for D was not verified on the DNA. TRBV21-1 is shown as a pseudogene. The CDR3 has 15 residues. The chain's CDR3 is CASSNDRGRYEKLFF. CDR3 DNA: TGTGCCAGCAGCAACGACAGGGGAAGATATGAAAAACTGTTTTTT.

A note on this clonotype: A much larger clone lies a single base off, so this may be a read error. The V gene is TRBV11-2, the J gene TRBJ1-2; D is possibly TRBD1 (5 bases). The CDR3 runs 13 residues. Trimming shortened V by 7 bases and J by 5 bases, and 14 bases separated the two germline ends. Per germline, CDR1 SGHAT and CDR2 FQNNGV. The CDR3 DNA is TGTGCCAGCAACGGCCGGGGGGAATATGGCTACACCTTC. Protein sequence: CASNGRGEYGYTF.

The chain recombines TRBV12-3 or TRBV12-4 with TRBJ1-2; 11 bases are a match to TRBD1. Germline trimming cut 4 bases from V and 4 bases from J; bases unmatched to any gene: 5. The CDR3 extends over 15 amino acids. The CDR3 region is CASSSGQGDPYGYTF. CDR3 bases: TGTGCCAGCAGTTCGGGACAGGGGGACCCCTATGGCTACACCTTC.

This clonotype was detected ten times or more. The chain carries TRBV6-6 and TRBJ1-5; a possible D gene is TRBD1 (6 bases). V was pared by 2 bases and J by 9 bases, with 11 bases between. This CDR3 contains 13 residues. Germline V gives CDR1 MNHNY, CDR2 SVGAGI (reference sequence). The CDR3 protein is CASSYEGDRPQHF. CDR3 in DNA: TGTGCCAGCAGTTACGAGGGGGATCGGCCCCAGCATTTT.